The sequence of this TCR beta chain was determined in a study of naive and memory T cell subsets. Notes on the study in general: Especially in CD8 cells, naive repertoires contained a few larger clonotypes, possibly CD45RA-re-expressing memory cells.

The beta constant-region primer was an equimolar mix of two oligonucleotides covering TRBC1 and TRBC2. Nested alpha and beta constant-region primers with the SP2 primer drove four PCR rounds on ligated cDNA. TCRdb called the UMI-ligation and nested PCR reads again in MiXCR, with one record for every CDR3 protein. The sample lists about 150,000 distinct CDR3 sequences, about 23% occurring once. This clonotype came up a few times. Its antigen is unidentified. The CDR3 loop spans 16 amino acids. The V and J ends lost 3 bases and 0 bases respectively, with 9 bases between them. Germline lookup yields CDR1 SGHTA and CDR2 FQGNSA. Alpha and beta libraries were amplified separately from the second PCR onward. Cells stained for CD3, CD4, CD8, CD45RA, CD27 and viability were sorted into four CD45RA/CD27 subsets.

This chain joins TRBV7-2 and TRBJ1-6; D unclear. The sequence was collected from a human donor in good health. Sequencing was performed on naive CD4+ T cells from blood. CDR3 sequence (DNA): TGTGCCAGCAGCTTCCGGACGAGCTCCTATAATTCACCCCTCCACTTT. Translation: CASSFRTSSYNSPLHF. Complete variable domain (other parts from reference TRBV7-2 and TRBJ1-6): GAGVSQSPSNKVTEKGKDVELRCDPISGHTALYWYRQSLGQGLEFLIYFQGNSAPDKSGLPSDRFSAERTGGSVSTLTIQRTQQEDSAVYLCASSFRTSSYNSPLHFGNGTRLTVT.